This entry lists 9 T cell receptor beta chains sequenced from one sample in a study of T cell repertoires in cytomegalovirus infection. One entry per CDR3 protein results from TCRdb running MiXCR on the reads. The sample contains about 260,000 distinct CDR3 sequences, roughly 15% of which appear only once. The sample consisted of PBMCs. The receptors were gathered from a human donor in good health (CMV status not recorded). Some clones in this sample may be carry-over from other donors' samples.

This clonotype was seen ten or more times. The genes are TRBV4-1 and TRBJ2-3; 7 nucleotides align to TRBD1. Trimming at V came to 4 bases and at J to 4 bases, leaving 14 bases not matched to a gene. Germline V gene data show CDR1 as MGHRA and CDR2 as YSYEKL. This CDR3 is 17 amino acids long. Here the CDR3 DNA reads TGCGCCAGCAGCCTCACAGGGGCGACCCAGGTTGCAGATACGCAGTATTTT. It encodes CASSLTGATQVADTQYF.

CDR3 amino acids: CSVGPLAGGFYEQYF. The CDR3 nucleotides read TGCAGCGTTGGCCCACTAGCGGGAGGGTTTTACGAGCAGTACTTC. V usage is TRBV29-1 and J usage is TRBJ2-7; 13 bases are a match to TRBD2. The germline V gene has CDR1 SQVTM and CDR2 ANQGSEA. The CDR3 runs 15 residues. The V segment lost 4 bases and the J segment 4 bases; nucleotides outside the gene matches: 7.

There are many counts of this clonotype. The chain combines TRBV12-3 or TRBV12-4 with TRBJ2-2, with D unresolved. Between the trimmed V and J ends, which lost 5 bases and 4 bases, there was a span of 11 bases. The length of the CDR3 is 14 residues. CDR3 nucleotides: TGTGCCAGCAGTAAGGGTGAGAGCACCGGGGAGCTGTTTTTT. Translating gives CASSKGESTGELFF.

This clonotype was seen more than once but under ten times. This chain links TRBV20-1 with TRBJ2-1, with D perhaps TRBD2 (5 bases). Trimming took off 5 bases at V and 6 bases at J, with 14 bases between the two ends. The CDR3 extends over 13 amino acids. Germline CDR1 reads DFQATT; CDR2 reads SNEGSKA (reference sequence). CDR3 region: CSAGRAGFNEQFF. In DNA, the CDR3 is TGCAGTGCTGGGAGAGCTGGATTCAATGAGCAGTTCTTC.

The CDR3, as DNA: TGCAGCGTTTCGCGGGACAGAGGGACTGAAGCTTTCTTT. Its translation: CSVSRDRGTEAFF. The V and J genes are TRBV29-1 and TRBJ1-1, with 7 bases that match TRBD1. CDR1 and CDR2 (germline): SQVTM, ANQGSEA. The CDR3 covers 13 residues. The V and J ends lost 5 bases and 5 bases, in that order; junction bases with no gene match: 8. The full variable domain, completed using reference TRBV29-1 and TRBJ1-1, is SAVISQKPSRDICQRGTSLTIQCQVDSQVTMMFWYRQQPGQSLTLIATANQGSEATYESGFVIDKFPISRPNLTFSTLTVSNMSPEDSSIYLCSVSRDRGTEAFFGQGTRLTVV.

The V and J genes are TRBV7-4 and TRBJ1-1; TRBD1 aligns across 10 bases. There are 15 residues in the CDR3. Losses at the gene ends were 1 base for V and 5 bases for J; bases not matched to a gene: 4. CDR1 SGHVT and CDR2 SQSDAQ come from the germline V gene. As DNA, the CDR3 is TGTGCCAGCAGCTTAGGGACAGGGGGGGATACTGAAGCTTTCTTT. Translating it yields CASSLGTGGDTEAFF.

This clonotype has ten or more counts. This chain's CDR3 is CASSLGQAADTIYF. DNA of the CDR3: TGTGCCAGCAGCTTAGGACAGGCCGCAGACACCATATATTTT. The chain combines TRBV7-9 with TRBJ1-3; maybe TRBD1 (6 bases). V shed 1 base and J shed 8 bases, with 12 bases lying between them. This CDR3 contains 14 residues. Germline CDR1 SEHNR, CDR2 FQNEAQ (reference sequence). The complete variable domain, with remaining parts taken from reference TRBV7-9 and TRBJ1-3, reads DTGVSQNPRHKITKRGQNVTFRCDPISEHNRLYWYRQTLGQGPEFLTYFQNEAQLEKSRLLSDRFSAERPKGSFSTLEIQRTEQGDSAMYLCASSLGQAADTIYFGEGSWLTVV.

As to this clonotype: Being one base from a much bigger clone, this may be a read error. This chain links TRBV14 with TRBJ1-1; TRBD1 matches 8 bases. The CDR3 contains 16 residues. The V and J ends lost 3 bases and 1 base, in that order; junction bases with no gene match: 7. CDR1 and CDR2 (germline): SGHDN, FVKESK. CDR3 sequence reads: CASSHQPDRGNTEAFF. The CDR3 coding sequence is TGTGCCAGCAGCCACCAGCCCGACAGGGGGAACACTGAAGCTTTCTTT.

This sequence joins TRBV11-2 and TRBJ2-3, with 8 bases identical to TRBD1. With V trimmed by 0 bases and J by 2 bases, 7 bases remained unmatched. Germline CDR1 and CDR2: SGHAT and FQNNGV. The CDR3 covers 17 residues. The chain's CDR3 is CASSLDLAGGITDTQYF. The CDR3 region has the DNA TGTGCCAGCAGCTTAGATCTGGCAGGGGGCATCACAGATACGCAGTATTTT.